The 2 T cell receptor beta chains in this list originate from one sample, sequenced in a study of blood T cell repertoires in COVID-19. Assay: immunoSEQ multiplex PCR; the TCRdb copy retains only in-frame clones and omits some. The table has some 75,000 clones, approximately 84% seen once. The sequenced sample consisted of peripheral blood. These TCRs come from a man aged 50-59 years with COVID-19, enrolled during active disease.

CDR3 coding DNA: TGCAGCGCCAGTCGGGGGAACACTGAAGCTTTCTTT. Protein: CSASRGNTEAFF. The chain recombines TRBV29-1 with TRBJ1-1; D is ambiguous. The CDR3 has 12 amino acids. Trimming stripped 7 bases from V and 1 base from J, with 10 bases between. The germline CDR1 and CDR2 sequences are SQVTM and ANQGSEA.

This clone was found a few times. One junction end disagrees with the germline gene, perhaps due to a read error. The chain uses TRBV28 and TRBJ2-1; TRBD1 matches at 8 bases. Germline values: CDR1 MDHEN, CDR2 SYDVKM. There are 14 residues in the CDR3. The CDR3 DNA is TGTGCCAGCAGGTTATACAGGGGGGAAAATGAGCAGTTCTTC. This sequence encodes CASRLYRGENEQFF.